A single TCR beta chain is shown here with its context. The antigen remains unidentified. RNA was isolated and reverse transcribed to cDNA, the sequencing template. The assay was immunoSEQ multiplex PCR, and TCRdb's table has in-frame clones only and misses some. The data contain some 180,000 clones, roughly 59% of them singletons. CDR1 and CDR2 from the germline V gene are WSHSY and SAAADI. The CDR3 extends over 11 amino acids. V was cut by 6 bases and J by 5 bases, with 7 bases left in between. Collected material from alopecia areata patients comprised lesional scalp punch biopsies and peripheral blood. PBMCs served as the source from which CD4+ and CD8+ T cells were sorted. This sample stems from a study of CD8+ T cells in alopecia areata. Across the whole study: Those patients who were treated received oral tofacitinib, which was given at 5 to 10 mg twice daily for moderate-to-severe alopecia areata. Notes on the study in general: Clonality was higher in lesional than normal scalp, especially in alopecia totalis/universalis.

Sequences were derived from CD4+ T cells sorted from blood, sampled at week 0. This receptor was obtained from a human donor with alopecia areata. The chain couples TRBV10-2 to TRBJ2-5; D is unresolved. This CDR3 reads CASSSEETQYF. CDR3 in DNA: TGCGCCAGCAGCTCCGAGGAGACCCAGTACTTC.